This T cell receptor (beta chain) appears in the sequencing data of a study of blood T cell repertoires in COVID-19. Study summary: Sources were T cells, B-cell-depleted T cells, or PBMCs; the material itself was cDNA or gDNA.

The length of the CDR3 is 12 residues. Trimming pared 8 bases from V and 4 bases from J, leaving 9 bases between. The germline V gene has CDR1 SNHLY and CDR2 FYNNEI. Profiled with immunoSEQ multiplex PCR; TCRdb holds only in-frame clones, not every one. The sample shows some 290,000 clones, approximately 90% of them seen only once. The source material was PBMCs or T cells enriched from blood (not recorded which). The rearrangement uses TRBV2 and TRBJ1-3; D not resolved. The receptor was derived from a woman aged 40-49 years with acute COVID-19. CDR3 protein: CASVSVGNTIYF. CDR3 coding DNA: TGTGCCAGCGTCTCAGTAGGAAACACCATATATTTT.